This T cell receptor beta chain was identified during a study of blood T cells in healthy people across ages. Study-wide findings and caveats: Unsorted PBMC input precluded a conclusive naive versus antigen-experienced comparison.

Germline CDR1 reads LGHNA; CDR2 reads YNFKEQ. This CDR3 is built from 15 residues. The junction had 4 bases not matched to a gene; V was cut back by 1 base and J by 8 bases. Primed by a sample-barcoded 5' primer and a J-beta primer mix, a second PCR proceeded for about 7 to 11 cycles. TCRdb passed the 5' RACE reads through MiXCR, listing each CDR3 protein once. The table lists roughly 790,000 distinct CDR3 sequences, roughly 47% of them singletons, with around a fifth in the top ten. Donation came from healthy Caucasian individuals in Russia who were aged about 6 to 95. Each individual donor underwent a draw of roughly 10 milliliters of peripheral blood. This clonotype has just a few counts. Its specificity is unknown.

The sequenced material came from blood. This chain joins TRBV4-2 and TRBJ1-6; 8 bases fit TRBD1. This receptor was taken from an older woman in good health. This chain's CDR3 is CASSQVDRVDSPLHF. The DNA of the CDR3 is TGTGCCAGCAGCCAAGTGGACAGGGTTGATTCACCCCTCCACTTT.